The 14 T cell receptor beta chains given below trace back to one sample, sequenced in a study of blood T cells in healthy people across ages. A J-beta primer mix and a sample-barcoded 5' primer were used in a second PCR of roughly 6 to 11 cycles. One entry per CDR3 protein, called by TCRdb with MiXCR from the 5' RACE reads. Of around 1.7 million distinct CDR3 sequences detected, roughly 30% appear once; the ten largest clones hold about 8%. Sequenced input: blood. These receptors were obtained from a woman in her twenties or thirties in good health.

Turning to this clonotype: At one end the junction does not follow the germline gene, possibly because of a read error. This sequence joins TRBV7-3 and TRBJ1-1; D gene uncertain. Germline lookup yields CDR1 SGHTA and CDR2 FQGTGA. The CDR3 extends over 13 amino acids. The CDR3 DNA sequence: TGTGCCAACAGCTTAGCTGGGATCGCTGAAGCTTTCTTT. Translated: CANSLAGIAEAFF.

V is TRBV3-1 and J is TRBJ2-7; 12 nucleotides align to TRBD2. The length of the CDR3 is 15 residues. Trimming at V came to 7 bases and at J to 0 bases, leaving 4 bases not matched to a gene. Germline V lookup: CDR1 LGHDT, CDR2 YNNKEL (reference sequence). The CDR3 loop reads CASMPTSGGSYEQYF. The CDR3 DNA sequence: TGTGCCAGCATGCCGACTAGCGGGGGCTCCTACGAGCAGTACTTC.

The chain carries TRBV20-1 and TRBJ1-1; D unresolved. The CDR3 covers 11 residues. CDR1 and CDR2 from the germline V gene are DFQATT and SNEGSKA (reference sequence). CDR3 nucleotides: TGCCATTTCGGGCGGAACACTGAAGCTTTCTTT. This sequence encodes CHFGRNTEAFF.

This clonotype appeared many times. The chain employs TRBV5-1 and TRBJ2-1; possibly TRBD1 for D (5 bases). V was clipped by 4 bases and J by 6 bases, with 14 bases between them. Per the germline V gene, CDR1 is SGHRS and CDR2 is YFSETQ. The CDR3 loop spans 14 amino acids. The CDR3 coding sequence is TGCGCCAGCAGCCCATCGAACCAGGGCAATGAGCAGTTCTTC. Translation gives CASSPSNQGNEQFF.

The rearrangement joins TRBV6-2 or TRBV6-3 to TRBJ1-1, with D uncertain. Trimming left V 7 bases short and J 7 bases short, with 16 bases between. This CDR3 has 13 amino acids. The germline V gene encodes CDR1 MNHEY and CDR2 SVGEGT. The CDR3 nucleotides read TGTGCCAGCACTCGAGCGGCACACAGTGAAGCTTTCTTT. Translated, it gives CASTRAAHSEAFF.

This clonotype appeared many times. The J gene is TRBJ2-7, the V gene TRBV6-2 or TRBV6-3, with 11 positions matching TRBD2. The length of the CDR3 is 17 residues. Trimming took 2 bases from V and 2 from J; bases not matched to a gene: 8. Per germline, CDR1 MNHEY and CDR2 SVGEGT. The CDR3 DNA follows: TGTGCCAGCAGTTACGCCCTAGCGGGAGGTGGAACCTACGAGCAGTACTTC. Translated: CASSYALAGGGTYEQYF.

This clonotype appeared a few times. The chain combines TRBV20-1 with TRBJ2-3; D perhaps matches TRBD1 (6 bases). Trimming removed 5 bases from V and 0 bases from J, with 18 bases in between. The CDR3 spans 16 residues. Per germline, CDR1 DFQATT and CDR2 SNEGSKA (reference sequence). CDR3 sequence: CSASPGGGTSTDTQYF. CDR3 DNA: TGCAGTGCTTCCCCTGGGGGCGGAACTAGCACAGATACGCAGTATTTT.

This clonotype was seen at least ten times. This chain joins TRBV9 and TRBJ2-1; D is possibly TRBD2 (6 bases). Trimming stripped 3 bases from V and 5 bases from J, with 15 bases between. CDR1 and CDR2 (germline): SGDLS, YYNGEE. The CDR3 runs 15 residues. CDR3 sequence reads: CASSAGDPENNEQFF. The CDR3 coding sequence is TGTGCCAGCAGCGCGGGGGACCCGGAAAACAATGAGCAGTTCTTC.

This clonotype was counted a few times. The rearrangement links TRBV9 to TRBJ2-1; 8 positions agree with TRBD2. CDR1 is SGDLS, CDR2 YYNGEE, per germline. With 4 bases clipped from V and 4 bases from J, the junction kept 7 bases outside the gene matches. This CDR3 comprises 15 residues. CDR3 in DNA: TGTGCCAGCAGCCGGGGCGGGGGGCGATACAATGAGCAGTTCTTC. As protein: CASSRGGGRYNEQFF.

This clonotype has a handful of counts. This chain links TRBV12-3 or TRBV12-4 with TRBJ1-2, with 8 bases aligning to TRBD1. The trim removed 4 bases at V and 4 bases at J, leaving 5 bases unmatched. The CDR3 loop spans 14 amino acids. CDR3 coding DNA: TGTGCCAGCAGTTCGACAGGGGAGGTCTATGGCTACACCTTC. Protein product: CASSSTGEVYGYTF.

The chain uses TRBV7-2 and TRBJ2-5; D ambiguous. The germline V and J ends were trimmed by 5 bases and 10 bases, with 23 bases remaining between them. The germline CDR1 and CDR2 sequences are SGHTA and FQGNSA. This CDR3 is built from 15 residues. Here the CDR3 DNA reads TGTGCCAGCAGCCCGACCGAGACAACCACTAAGAGCCAGTACTTC. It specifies CASSPTETTTKSQYF.

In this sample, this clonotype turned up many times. CDR3 sequence: CASSRSRGLAGGQQETQYF. CDR3 DNA sequence: TGCGCCAGCAGCCGGTCCCGGGGACTAGCGGGGGGACAGCAAGAGACCCAGTACTTC. The rearrangement uses TRBV4-1 and TRBJ2-5, with 15 bases aligning to TRBD2. The CDR3 runs 19 residues. Trimming cost V 4 bases and J 2 bases; bases outside gene matches: 11. Germline loops: CDR1 MGHRA, CDR2 YSYEKL.

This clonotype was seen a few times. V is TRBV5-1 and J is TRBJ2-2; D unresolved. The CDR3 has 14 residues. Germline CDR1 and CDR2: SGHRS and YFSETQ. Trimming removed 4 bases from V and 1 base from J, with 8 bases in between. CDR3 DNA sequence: TGCGCCAGCAGCACACCTCAGAACACCGGGGAGCTGTTTTTT. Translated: CASSTPQNTGELFF.

The CDR3 DNA follows: TGTGCCAGCAGCAAACTGTCCCAGGCCAAAGAAGAGACCCAGTACTTC. Translated: CASSKLSQAKEETQYF. The V gene is TRBV21-1, the J gene TRBJ2-7; the table assigns TRBD1, which was not confirmed against the DNA. Gene TRBJ2-5 matches the end of the DNA better, so the J call may be wrong. TRBV21-1 is flagged as a pseudogene. CDR3 length equals 16 residues.